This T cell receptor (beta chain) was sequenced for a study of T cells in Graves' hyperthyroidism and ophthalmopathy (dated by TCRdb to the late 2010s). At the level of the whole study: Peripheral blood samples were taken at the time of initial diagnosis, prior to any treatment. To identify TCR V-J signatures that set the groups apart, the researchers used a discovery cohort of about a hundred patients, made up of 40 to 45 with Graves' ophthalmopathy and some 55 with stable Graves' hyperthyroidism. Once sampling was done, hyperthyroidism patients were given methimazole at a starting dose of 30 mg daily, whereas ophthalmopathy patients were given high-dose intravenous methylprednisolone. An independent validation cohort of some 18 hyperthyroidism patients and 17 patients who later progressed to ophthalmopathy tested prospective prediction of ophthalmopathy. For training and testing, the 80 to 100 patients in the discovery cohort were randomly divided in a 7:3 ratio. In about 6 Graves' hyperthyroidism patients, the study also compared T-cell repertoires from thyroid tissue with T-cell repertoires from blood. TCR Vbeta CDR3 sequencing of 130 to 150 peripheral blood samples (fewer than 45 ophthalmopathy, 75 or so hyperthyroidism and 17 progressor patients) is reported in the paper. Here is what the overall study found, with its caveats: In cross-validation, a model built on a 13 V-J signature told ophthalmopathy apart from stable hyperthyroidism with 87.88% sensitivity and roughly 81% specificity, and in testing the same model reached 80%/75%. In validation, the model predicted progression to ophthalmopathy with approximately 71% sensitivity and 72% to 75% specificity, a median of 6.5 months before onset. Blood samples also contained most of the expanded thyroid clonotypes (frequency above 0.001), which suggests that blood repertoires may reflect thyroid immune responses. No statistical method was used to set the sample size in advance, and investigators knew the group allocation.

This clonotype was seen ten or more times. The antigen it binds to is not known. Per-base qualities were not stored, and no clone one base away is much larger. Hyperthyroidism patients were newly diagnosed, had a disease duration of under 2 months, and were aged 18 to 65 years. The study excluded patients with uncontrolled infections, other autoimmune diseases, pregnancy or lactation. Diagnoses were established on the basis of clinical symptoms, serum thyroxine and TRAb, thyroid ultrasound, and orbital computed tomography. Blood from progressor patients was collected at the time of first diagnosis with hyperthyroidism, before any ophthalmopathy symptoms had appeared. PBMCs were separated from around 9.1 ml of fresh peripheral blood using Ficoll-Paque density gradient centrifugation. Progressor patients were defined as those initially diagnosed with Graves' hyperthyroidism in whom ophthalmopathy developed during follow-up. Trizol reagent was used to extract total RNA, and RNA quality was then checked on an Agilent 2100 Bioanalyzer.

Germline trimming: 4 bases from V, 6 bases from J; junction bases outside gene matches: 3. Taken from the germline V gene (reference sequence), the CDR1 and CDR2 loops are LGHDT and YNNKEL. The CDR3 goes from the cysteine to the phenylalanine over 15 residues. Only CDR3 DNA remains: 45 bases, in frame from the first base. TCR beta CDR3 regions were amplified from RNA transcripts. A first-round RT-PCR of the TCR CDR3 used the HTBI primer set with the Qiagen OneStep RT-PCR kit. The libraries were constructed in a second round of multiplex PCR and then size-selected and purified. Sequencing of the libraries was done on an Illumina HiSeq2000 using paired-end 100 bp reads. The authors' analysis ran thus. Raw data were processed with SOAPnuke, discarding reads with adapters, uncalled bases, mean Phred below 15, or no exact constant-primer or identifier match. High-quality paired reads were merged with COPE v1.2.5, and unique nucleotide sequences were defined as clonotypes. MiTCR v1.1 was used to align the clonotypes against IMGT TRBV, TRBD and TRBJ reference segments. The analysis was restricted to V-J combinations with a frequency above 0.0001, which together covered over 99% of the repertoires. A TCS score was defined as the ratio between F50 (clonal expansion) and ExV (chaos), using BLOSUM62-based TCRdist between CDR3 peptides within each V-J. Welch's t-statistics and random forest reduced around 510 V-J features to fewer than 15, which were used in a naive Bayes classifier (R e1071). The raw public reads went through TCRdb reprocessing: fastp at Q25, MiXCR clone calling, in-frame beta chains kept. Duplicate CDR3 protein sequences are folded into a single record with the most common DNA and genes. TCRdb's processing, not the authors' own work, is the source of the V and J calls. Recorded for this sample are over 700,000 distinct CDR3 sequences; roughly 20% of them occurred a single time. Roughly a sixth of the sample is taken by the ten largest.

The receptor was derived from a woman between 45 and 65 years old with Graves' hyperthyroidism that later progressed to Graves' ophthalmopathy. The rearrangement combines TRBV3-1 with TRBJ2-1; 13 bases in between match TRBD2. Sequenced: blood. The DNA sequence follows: TGTGCCAGCAGCCGACTAGCGGGGGGATTCAATGAGCAGTTCTTC. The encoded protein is CASSRLAGGFNEQFF.